These 7 T cell receptor beta chains were all obtained from the same sample, sequenced in a study of PD-L1 blockade in urothelial cancer (dated by TCRdb to about 2017). Library prep was done by the immunoSEQ multiplex PCR assay. What TCRdb holds here is the immuneACCESS table cut down to in-frame rearrangements. Part of the clones is not present; checked against another copy, under half of the missing clones reflect an unresolved V gene, and the others are unexplained. The sample contains around 100,000 clones, approximately 85% of them found a single time. Of the sample, 2.4% is held by the ten largest clones. Sequencing was performed on PBMCs, taken around atezolizumab (anti-PD-L1) treatment. The receptor source for this set is a man aged 45 to 65 with urothelial cancer.

The chain carries TRBV11-2 and TRBJ2-1; tentative D call: TRBD1 (6 bases). Germline V gives CDR1 SGHAT, CDR2 FQNNGV. This CDR3 region has 15 residues. The ends were cut back, 1 base at V and 9 bases at J, with 16 bases in the middle. This CDR3 is CASSLVRTDSGEQFF. DNA for the CDR3: TGTGCCAGCAGCTTAGTCCGGACAGACTCAGGTGAGCAGTTCTTC.

This chain joins TRBV18 and TRBJ1-1, with TRBD1 identical over 8 bases. The germline V gene has CDR1 KGHSH and CDR2 LQKENI. The CDR3 is 14 amino acids. V lost 5 bases and J lost 4; bases outside the gene matches: 6. CDR3 sequence: CASSGQGGITEAFF. The CDR3 region has the DNA TGTGCCAGCTCAGGACAGGGCGGGATCACTGAAGCTTTCTTT.

This clone came up once. This chain joins TRBV2 and TRBJ2-1; 7 bases are shared with TRBD2. The CDR3 totals 13 residues. Germline V gene lookup returns CDR1 SNHLY and CDR2 FYNNEI. Losses at the gene ends were 8 bases for V and 8 bases for J; bases not matched to a gene: 9. CDR3 region: CASGTGGIDEQFF. CDR3 in DNA: TGTGCCAGCGGTACGGGAGGAATAGATGAGCAGTTCTTC.

This chain joins TRBV28 and TRBJ2-7; 7 positions agree with TRBD2. The germline gives CDR1 MDHEN, CDR2 SYDVKM. CDR3 length equals 15 residues. The V gene end was trimmed by 4 bases and the J gene end by 5 bases; junction bases not matched to a gene: 11. CDR3 amino acids: CASSSPWGGVDEQYF. The CDR3 DNA sequence: TGTGCCAGCAGTTCCCCCTGGGGGGGGGTCGACGAGCAGTACTTC.

V gene TRBV15 combines with J gene TRBJ2-3; TRBD1 is a possible D gene (5 bases). Germline-derived CDR1 and CDR2 are LNHNV and YYDKDF (reference sequence). V lost 0 bases, J lost 2 bases, and 12 bases lay in between. This CDR3 has 16 amino acids. In nucleotides, the CDR3 is TGTGCCACCAGCAGAGACGATTCAGGGATCACAGATACGCAGTATTTT. It specifies CATSRDDSGITDTQYF.

The J gene is TRBJ1-2, the V gene TRBV28; the match to TRBD1 covers 12 bases. The CDR3 spans 15 residues. Germline trimming cut 8 bases from V and 7 bases from J; bases unmatched to any gene: 11. CDR1 is MDHEN and CDR2 is SYDVKM in the germline V gene. CDR3 protein: CASGREGTGGLGYTF. The CDR3 nucleotides are TGTGCCAGCGGTAGGGAAGGGACAGGGGGCCTTGGCTACACCTTC.

J is TRBJ2-7 and V is TRBV27; possibly TRBD2 for D (5 bases). Per the germline V gene, CDR1 is MNHEY and CDR2 is SMNVEV (reference sequence). The V end was cut by 0 bases, the J end by 4 bases, with 7 bases between. This CDR3 has 13 amino acids. CDR3 in DNA: TGTGCCAGCAGTTTATCCGGGAATTACGAGCAGTACTTC. Protein: CASSLSGNYEQYF.